The rows below give T cell receptor beta chains drawn from one sample of a study of blood T cell repertoires in COVID-19. Sequencing was performed with immunoSEQ multiplex PCR; in TCRdb, only in-frame clones are kept and a portion is missing. The sample records some 250,000 clones, approximately 82% being singletons. The sample was peripheral blood. Receptors were obtained from a young man who had recovered from COVID-19. Both conserved end residues are part of each CDR3. Fields, in order: D gene, J gene, CDR3 length, V gene, clone size, CDR3 DNA, CDR3 protein. D genes are given only for firm matches. Clone size appears in some rows only: once, few, many, or a class for an expanded clone.

. TRBJ1-6 12 TRBV10-3 once TGTGCCACCAGGACAGTTGAGTCACCCCTCCACTTT CATRTVESPLHF
. TRBJ2-7 14 TRBV6-5 . TGTGCCAGCAGTTACGGGGCAAACTCCTACGAGCAGTACTTC CASSYGANSYEQYF
. TRBJ1-1 11 TRBV7-9 . TGTGCCAGCAGCTTAACGGGAGAAGCTTTCTTT CASSLTGEAFF
. TRBJ1-2 14 TRBV18 once TGTGCCAGCTCACCACCGTCAGGGTCGGATGGCTACACCTTC CASSPPSGSDGYTF
. TRBJ1-4 14 TRBV7-8 . TGTGCCAGCAGCTTAGTACATTCGAATGAAAAACTGTTTTTT CASSLVHSNEKLFF
. TRBJ2-6 19 TRBV14 . TGTGCCAGCAGCCAAGGATCAGGGCTCATTTTTTCTGGGGCCAACGTCCTGACTTTC CASSQGSGLIFSGANVLTF
. TRBJ2-2 14 TRBV4-1 . TGCGCCAGCAGCCAAGACACCAGGACCGGGGAGCTGTTTTTT CASSQDTRTGELFF
TRBD1 TRBJ2-5 15 TRBV28 . TGTGCCAGCAGTGGGGACAGGGGAGGTTGGGAGACCCAGTACTTC CASSGDRGGWETQYF
TRBD2 TRBJ2-3 20 TRBV27 . TGTGCCAGCAGTTTATCCCCGGTGACTAGCGGGGGAGCTAGCACAGATACGCAGTATTTT CASSLSPVTSGGASTDTQYF
TRBD1 TRBJ1-4 14 TRBV28 . TGTGCCAGCAGTCCCGGGACAGGTAACGAAAAACTGTTTTTT CASSPGTGNEKLFF
. TRBJ1-5 16 TRBV6-1 . TGTGCCAGCAGTGAAGACCCCCTCTATAGCAATCAGCCCCAGCATTTT CASSEDPLYSNQPQHF
. TRBJ1-4 18 TRBV28 . TGTGCCAGCAAGCTAAGATCCTTAGTGGTTGCAACTAATGAAAAACTGTTTTTT CASKLRSLVVATNEKLFF
TRBD1 TRBJ2-2 16 TRBV28 few TGTGCCAGCAGTAGAGGGGACAGCAAGAAAACCGGGGAGCTGTTTTTT CASSRGDSKKTGELFF
. TRBJ1-1 14 TRBV11-2 few TGTGCCAGCAGCTTACGGGGTTGGGACACTGAAGCTTTCTTT CASSLRGWDTEAFF
TRBD2 TRBJ2-1 16 TRBV12-5 . TGTGCTAGTGGTTTGGCCTTATCGGGGGGGGCCGGTGAGCAGTTCTTC CASGLALSGGAGEQFF
. TRBJ1-2 13 TRBV28 . TGTGCCAGCAGCCCTCCAGGGGTCGCTGGCTACACCTTC CASSPPGVAGYTF
. TRBJ2-6 14 TRBV28 . TGTGCCAGTCTCGGGTCTCTGAAGGCCAACGTCCTGACTTTC CASLGSLKANVLTF
TRBD1 TRBJ2-1 16 TRBV18 . TGTGCCAGCTCACCACAAGGACAGGGTAATTTTAATGAGCAGTTCTTC CASSPQGQGNFNEQFF
TRBD2 TRBJ2-5 17 TRBV6-1 . TGTGCCAGCAGTGAAGAAGGGGGACTAGCGGGGCCAGAGACCCAGTACTTC CASSEEGGLAGPETQYF
TRBD1 TRBJ2-2 14 TRBV5-5 once TGTGCCAGCAGGCCGGGACAGGGTACCGGGGAGCTGTTTTTT CASRPGQGTGELFF
. TRBJ1-1 15 TRBV5-6 . TGTGCCAGCAGCGAAGCGGGGCAGATGAACACTGAAGCTTTCTTT CASSEAGQMNTEAFF
. TRBJ1-6 13 TRBV7-3 . TGTGCCAGCAGCCTTGGACAGAGCTCTTCCCTCCACTTT CASSLGQSSSLHF
. TRBJ2-6 15 TRBV27 . TGTGCCAGCAGTTCACAGGGCACTGGGGCCAACGTCCTGACTTTC CASSSQGTGANVLTF
TRBD2 TRBJ2-2 15 TRBV7-9 few TGTGCCAGCAGTCGAGCGGGGGGGAACACCGGGGAGCTGTTTTTT CASSRAGGNTGELFF